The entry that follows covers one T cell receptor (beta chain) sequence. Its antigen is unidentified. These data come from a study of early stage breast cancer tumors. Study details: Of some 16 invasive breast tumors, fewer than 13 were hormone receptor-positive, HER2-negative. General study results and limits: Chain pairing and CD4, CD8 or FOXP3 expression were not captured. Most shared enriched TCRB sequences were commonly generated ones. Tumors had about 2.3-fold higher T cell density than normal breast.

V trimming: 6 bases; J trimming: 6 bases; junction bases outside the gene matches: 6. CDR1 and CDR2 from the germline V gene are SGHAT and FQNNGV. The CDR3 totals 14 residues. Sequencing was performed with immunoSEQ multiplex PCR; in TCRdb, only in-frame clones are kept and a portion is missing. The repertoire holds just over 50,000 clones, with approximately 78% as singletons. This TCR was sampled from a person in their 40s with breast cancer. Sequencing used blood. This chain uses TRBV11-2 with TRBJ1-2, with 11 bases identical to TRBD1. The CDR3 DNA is TGTGCCAGCAGTATGGACAGGGGGCAGGATGGCTACACCTTC. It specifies CASSMDRGQDGYTF.